A single sample is the source of the 27 T cell receptor beta chains below, sequenced in a study of blood T cell repertoires in COVID-19. The protocol was immunoSEQ multiplex PCR, while the TCRdb copy is restricted to in-frame clones and leaves out a portion. Of hundreds of thousands of clones in the sample, more than 80% were seen once. Sequenced sample: peripheral blood. These receptor sequences come from a woman aged 18-35 years with acute or convalescent COVID-19.

The CDR3 reads CASSLVNYNEQFF. CDR3 DNA sequence: TGTGCCAGCAGCTTAGTAAATTACAATGAGCAGTTCTTC. The chain employs TRBV7-9 and TRBJ2-1; D remains unclear. Trimming removed 1 base at V and 4 bases at J, with 5 bases between. Per the germline V gene, CDR1 is SEHNR and CDR2 is FQNEAQ (reference sequence). CDR3 length: 13 residues.

The chain is built from TRBV5-5 and TRBJ1-2, with 11 nucleotides matching TRBD1. Looked up from germline, CDR1 is SGHKS and CDR2 is YYEKEE (reference sequence). This CDR3 contains 17 residues. V was clipped by 2 bases and J by 5 bases; unmatched bases: 11. The CDR3 DNA is TGTGCCAGCAGCTTTGGGTTAGGACAGGGGGCCCTTTATGGCTACACCTTC. Residues: CASSFGLGQGALYGYTF.

V and J are TRBV2 and TRBJ2-5; 10 bases are shared with TRBD1. The germline gives CDR1 SNHLY, CDR2 FYNNEI. The CDR3 consists of 12 residues. The ends lost 8 bases at V and 6 bases at J; junction bases unmatched: 3. Here the CDR3 reads CASGGQGKTQYF. In nucleotides, the CDR3 is TGTGCCAGCGGGGGACAGGGGAAGACCCAGTACTTC.

The J gene is TRBJ1-4, the V gene TRBV7-2; D is uncertain. The V gene lost 5 bases and the J gene lost 4 bases, with 8 bases spanning the gap. Germline V gene data show CDR1 as SGHTA and CDR2 as FQGNSA. This CDR3 spans 13 amino acids. CDR3 in amino acids: CASSRRFNEKLFF. The DNA of the CDR3 is TGTGCCAGCAGCCGTCGGTTTAATGAAAAACTGTTTTTT. Drawing the rest from reference TRBV7-2 and TRBJ1-4, the complete variable domain is GAGVSQSPSNKVTEKGKDVELRCDPISGHTALYWYRQSLGQGLEFLIYFQGNSAPDKSGLPSDRFSAERTGGSVSTLTIQRTQQEDSAVYLCASSRRFNEKLFFGSGTQLSVL.

CDR3 DNA: TGTGCCAGCAGCCAAGGACTAGCGGGGGGGCTTAATGAGCAGTTCTTC. Amino acids: CASSQGLAGGLNEQFF. The genes are TRBV3-1 (or the pseudogene TRBV3-2) and TRBJ2-1, with TRBD2 matching 14 bases. Germline-derived CDR1 and CDR2 are LGHDT and YNNKEL (reference sequence). This CDR3 is built from 16 residues. The junction had 3 bases not matched to a gene; V was cut back by 1 base and J by 7 bases.

The J gene is TRBJ2-3, the V gene TRBV7-9, with 10 bases lining up with TRBD1. This CDR3 has 15 amino acids. V dropped 3 bases and J dropped 6; count of bases not matched to a gene: 6. The germline CDR1 and CDR2 sequences are SEHNR and FQNEAQ (reference sequence). CDR3: CASSFGTGEGDTQYF. Here the CDR3 DNA reads TGTGCCAGCAGCTTTGGGACAGGGGAAGGGGATACGCAGTATTTT.

This clone turned up a few times. The chain recombines TRBV5-5 with TRBJ1-1; D is possibly TRBD1 (5 bases). Per germline, CDR1 SGHKS and CDR2 YYEKEE (reference sequence). V was cut by 4 bases and J by 0 bases, with 7 bases left in between. This CDR3 spans 13 amino acids. As DNA, the CDR3 is TGTGCCAGCAGCCCACAGGTGAACACTGAAGCTTTCTTT. Its protein product is CASSPQVNTEAFF.

J is TRBJ2-1 and V is TRBV11-2; 8 bases are shared with TRBD2. The CDR3 has 12 amino acids. The V and J ends lost 7 bases and 8 bases, in that order; junction bases with no gene match: 4. CDR1 and CDR2 from the germline V gene are SGHAT and FQNNGV. The CDR3 loop is CASTPGGDEQFF. Here the CDR3 DNA reads TGTGCCAGCACCCCCGGGGGGGATGAGCAGTTCTTC.

The rearrangement joins TRBV19 to TRBJ2-7; D ambiguous. The germline V gene encodes CDR1 LNHDA and CDR2 SQIVND (reference sequence). The V gene lost 7 bases and the J gene lost 2 bases, with 18 bases spanning the gap. The CDR3 is made up of 15 amino acids. The CDR3 region is CASTPGRQGTYEQYF. CDR3 coding DNA: TGTGCCAGTACACCCGGAAGACAAGGAACCTACGAGCAGTACTTC.

CDR3 DNA: TGCGCCAGCAGCTCGGTTAAGACTTTCAGCGGGACAGGCAACACTGAAGCTTTCTTT. Its protein product is CASSSVKTFSGTGNTEAFF. The V and J genes are TRBV5-1 and TRBJ1-1; 8 nucleotides agree with TRBD1. CDR3 size: 19 residues. The germline gives CDR1 SGHRS, CDR2 YFSETQ. The V gene end was trimmed by 3 bases and the J gene end by 2 bases; junction bases not matched to a gene: 18.

The chain couples TRBV11-3 to TRBJ2-1, with 11 bases fitting TRBD2. The CDR3 is 16 amino acids. The germline V gene has CDR1 SGHNT and CDR2 YENEEA. The trim removed 5 bases at V and 5 bases at J, leaving 8 bases unmatched. Written as DNA, the CDR3 is TGTGCCAGCAGCCCCCGGGGACTAGCGGAAAACAATGAGCAGTTCTTC. Translating it yields CASSPRGLAENNEQFF.

The V gene is TRBV12-3 or TRBV12-4, the J gene TRBJ2-7; TRBD1 matches at 7 bases. The CDR3 has 11 amino acids. Trimming at V came to 5 bases and at J to 10 bases, leaving 5 bases not matched to a gene. The CDR3 nucleotides are TGTGCCAGCAGTCTCCGGGACAGACAGTACTTC. This sequence encodes CASSLRDRQYF.

This chain connects TRBV6-1 to TRBJ1-4; possibly TRBD1 for D (6 bases). The germline CDR1 and CDR2 sequences are MNHNS and SASEGT. The CDR3 is 15 amino acids. V dropped 0 bases and J dropped 7 bases, with 12 bases sitting between them. The CDR3 DNA follows: TGTGCCAGCAGTGAAGCGGGGGGGGCGAGTGAAAAACTGTTTTTT. Translated, it gives CASSEAGGASEKLFF.

The chain links TRBV5-1 to TRBJ2-7; a weak D match, TRBD1 (5 bases). The CDR3 runs to 13 residues. Germline CDR1 reads SGHRS; CDR2 reads YFSETQ. V lost 0 bases, J lost 5 bases, and 9 bases lay in between. This CDR3 is CASSLVPTDEQYF. Here the CDR3 DNA reads TGCGCCAGCAGCTTGGTCCCGACAGACGAGCAGTACTTC.

This chain links TRBV15 with TRBJ1-3, with D possibly being TRBD1 (6 bases). This CDR3 has 16 amino acids. Germline-derived CDR1 and CDR2 are LNHNV and YYDKDF (reference sequence). V was trimmed by 4 bases and J by 0 bases, leaving 13 bases between them. The CDR3 loop is CATSTTRTVSGNTIYF. In DNA form, the CDR3 reads TGTGCCACCAGCACTACCAGGACAGTCTCTGGAAACACCATATATTTT.

The CDR3 is CASSYGQGYDEAFF. The CDR3, as DNA: TGTGCCAGCAGCTACGGACAGGGGTATGATGAAGCTTTCTTT. This chain joins TRBV11-2 and TRBJ1-1, with 9 bases matching TRBD1. With 4 bases clipped from V and 7 bases from J, the junction kept 7 bases outside the gene matches. The CDR3 has 14 amino acids. CDR1 and CDR2 (germline): SGHAT, FQNNGV.

This clone was detected only once. The chain joins TRBV5-1 to TRBJ2-1; 7 bases align to TRBD1. The germline V gene has CDR1 SGHRS and CDR2 YFSETQ. This CDR3 spans 14 amino acids. Unmatched junction bases numbered 6, after V lost 5 bases and J lost 4 bases. The CDR3 DNA reads TGCGCCAGCAGTTCGGGACAGCGATACAATGAGCAGTTCTTC. Translation: CASSSGQRYNEQFF.

This chain joins TRBV19 and TRBJ1-4; perhaps TRBD1 as D (5 bases). The CDR3 contains 14 residues. Trimming left V 1 base short and J 5 bases short, with 8 bases between. Germline-derived CDR1 and CDR2 are LNHDA and SQIVND (reference sequence). In DNA, the CDR3 is TGTGCCAGTAGTATAGGACAGAAGAATGAAAAACTGTTTTTT. This encodes CASSIGQKNEKLFF.

This clone was counted once. The chain combines TRBV2 with TRBJ1-6; D may be TRBD1 (5 bases). The CDR3 loop spans 12 amino acids. Germline V lookup: CDR1 SNHLY, CDR2 FYNNEI. Trimming pared 8 bases from V and 5 bases from J, leaving 7 bases between. The CDR3 reads CASLRDNSPLHF. As DNA, the CDR3 is TGTGCCAGCCTCAGGGATAATTCACCCCTCCACTTT.

The CDR3 is CATSPPGSSGGITSGDEQFF. The CDR3 DNA is TGTGCCACCAGTCCACCCGGGAGTAGCGGGGGGATTACGTCCGGGGATGAGCAGTTCTTC. V is TRBV24-1 and J is TRBJ2-1, with TRBD2 matching over 10 bases. V lost 6 bases to trimming and J lost 8 bases; unmatched junction nucleotides: 24. The CDR3 consists of 20 residues. Germline CDR1 and CDR2: KGHDR and SFDVKD.

This chain joins TRBV11-2 and TRBJ2-5; 9 bases agree with TRBD1. CDR3 length: 12 residues. V was pared by 9 bases and J by 5 bases, with 4 bases of the junction left unmatched. Germline assignment: CDR1 SGHAT and CDR2 FQNNGV. CDR3 residues: CASRTGDETQYF. The CDR3 nucleotides are TGTGCCAGTCGGACAGGGGACGAGACCCAGTACTTC.

The V and J genes are TRBV30 and TRBJ1-1; 7 bases match TRBD1. Germline lookup yields CDR1 GTSNPN and CDR2 SVGIG (reference sequence). The CDR3 sequence is 13 residues long. The ends lost 4 bases at V and 1 base at J; junction bases unmatched: 3. The CDR3 bases are TGTGCCTGGAATCAGGGGGGGAACACTGAAGCTTTCTTT. It yields the protein CAWNQGGNTEAFF.

V gene TRBV6-5 combines with J gene TRBJ1-1; 8 bases are a match to TRBD1. This CDR3 is built from 14 residues. V was pared by 8 bases and J by 1 base, with 6 bases of the junction left unmatched. Germline loops: CDR1 MNHEY, CDR2 SVGAGI. CDR3 DNA: TGTGCCAGCGATCGAACAGGGGGGAACACTGAAGCTTTCTTT. Protein product: CASDRTGGNTEAFF.

J is TRBJ2-7 and V is TRBV7-9, with D hard to call. Trimming took off 2 bases at V and 0 bases at J, with 5 bases between the two ends. CDR3 length: 13 residues. Germline CDR1 SEHNR, CDR2 FQNEAQ (reference sequence). CDR3: CASSLPNSYEQYF. CDR3 sequence (DNA): TGTGCCAGCAGCTTACCTAACTCCTACGAGCAGTACTTC.

The rearrangement links TRBV28 to TRBJ1-2, with D unresolved. Germline values: CDR1 MDHEN, CDR2 SYDVKM. The ends were cut back, 3 bases at V and 3 bases at J, with 8 bases in the middle. The CDR3 contains 13 residues. The CDR3 bases are TGTGCCAGCAGTTTTCCCGGGGACTATGGCTACACCTTC. It encodes CASSFPGDYGYTF.

The chain has TRBV2 and TRBJ1-2; possible D gene TRBD1, 5 bases. This CDR3 spans 15 amino acids. Trimming left V 5 bases short and J 0 bases short, with 13 bases between. Germline CDR1 reads SNHLY; CDR2 reads FYNNEI. The CDR3 DNA reads as TGTGCCAGCAGTCACAGGATCACCACTAACTATGGCTACACCTTC. Protein: CASSHRITTNYGYTF.

The chain recombines TRBV6-2 or TRBV6-3 with TRBJ2-7, with TRBD2 identical over 7 bases. The CDR3 covers 15 residues. Germline CDR1 is MNHEY and CDR2 is SVGEGT. The junction had 6 bases not matched to a gene; V was cut back by 2 bases and J by 2 bases. DNA for the CDR3: TGTGCCAGCAGTTACGAGGCGAGCGGGGCCTACGAGCAGTACTTC. It is translated as CASSYEASGAYEQYF.